Included here is one T cell receptor beta chain sequence, with context. Its target is not known. Profiling relied on immunoSEQ multiplex PCR, and the TCRdb table lists in-frame clones only, not all of them. The table lists over 100,000 clones, 88% of them singletons. Per germline, CDR1 SNHLY and CDR2 FYNNEI. The ends lost 1 base at V and 3 bases at J; junction bases unmatched: 6. CDR3 length: 16 residues. This entry is derived from a study of identifying expanded T cells in peripheral blood. Broader study findings: Clone count variance between roughly 2-week samples rose with total template count. Differentially abundant clones: about 1.2 between replicates, around 17 at roughly 2 weeks, 19 to 20 at four.

The sequence derives from a person aged 18 to 75 in good health. The sample comprised blood. This chain connects TRBV2 to TRBJ2-7; TRBD1 matches at 10 bases. The CDR3 loop reads CASSEEEGTGVYEQYF. CDR3 sequence (DNA): TGTGCCAGCAGTGAAGAAGAAGGGACAGGGGTCTACGAGCAGTACTTC.